The rows below give T cell receptor beta chains drawn from one sample of a study of cytomegalovirus exposure and HLA in healthy donors. TCRdb's copy holds only in-frame clones and misses some; the assay was immunoSEQ multiplex PCR. The sample consists of 100,000 or so clones, around three quarters of them appearing once. Source material: PBMCs. Receptor source: a human donor in good health. The CDR3 runs from the conserved cysteine through the conserved F or W. The D gene is left open where the match is weak. Expanded clones get a size class; other rows say once, few or many, or leave the size out.

DNA | CDR3 | V | D | J | size
TGCAGCGTTGGGTTCGGGGGGGAGACCCAGTACTTC | CSVGFGGETQYF | TRBV29-1 | TRBD2 | TRBJ2-5 | .
TGTGCCAGCAGTCGCCGGGACAGCTGGGATTTAAACGACCGGAGCACTGAAGCTTTCTTT | CASSRRDSWDLNDRSTEAFF | TRBV28 | TRBD1 | TRBJ1-1 | .
TGTGCCAGTAGTATAGATAGACAGGGGGAAAAACTGTTTTTT | CASSIDRQGEKLFF | TRBV19 | TRBD1 | TRBJ1-4 | few
TGTGCCAGCAGGTACGGGACAGCTAATTCACCCCTCCACTTT | CASRYGTANSPLHF | TRBV28 | TRBD1 | TRBJ1-6 | .
TGTGCCAGCAGCCCAGCGGGGGGACCCTACAATGAGCAGTTCTTC | CASSPAGGPYNEQFF | TRBV7-9 | TRBD2 | TRBJ2-1 | .
TGTGCCAGCAGTGAAGTAGGGACAGTCAACTACGAGCAGTACTTC | CASSEVGTVNYEQYF | TRBV6-1 | TRBD1 | TRBJ2-7 | .
TGTGCCAGCAGTGGGGCAGGGGCCGTGGAAGAGACCCAGTACTTC | CASSGAGAVEETQYF | TRBV2 | . | TRBJ2-5 | .
TGTGCCAGCAGTCAGGGACTAGCGGGAGTCTACAATGAGCAGTTCTTC | CASSQGLAGVYNEQFF | TRBV28 | TRBD2 | TRBJ2-1 | .
TGTGCCAGCAGCTTGGAGCGAGGAAGGAACACTGAAGCTTTCTTT | CASSLERGRNTEAFF | TRBV5-8 | . | TRBJ1-1 | .
TGCGCCAGCAGCTTGGTGCCGGGACATATGTACAATGAGCAGTTCTTC | CASSLVPGHMYNEQFF | TRBV5-1 | . | TRBJ2-1 | few
TGTGCCAGCAGCTTAGTAGAGGGTCGACAGCCCCAGCATTTT | CASSLVEGRQPQHF | TRBV7-8 | . | TRBJ1-5 | .
TGCGCCAGCAGCGGGGTGGGGGCCCGGCTCTACAATGAGCAGTTCTTC | CASSGVGARLYNEQFF | TRBV4-1 | . | TRBJ2-1 | .
TGTGCCAGCAGCGAGAACCTAGCGACGGGGGAGACCCAGTACTTC | CASSENLATGETQYF | TRBV7-2 | . | TRBJ2-5 | .
TGTGCCAGCAGCTTGGCCTTACAGGGTGGGGAAGAGACCCAGTACTTC | CASSLALQGGEETQYF | TRBV5-6 | . | TRBJ2-5 | .
TGCGCCAGCAGCTTGGGCGGGATGATAGGGTCCTACGAGCAGTACTTC | CASSLGGMIGSYEQYF | TRBV5-1 | . | TRBJ2-7 | .
TGTGCCAGCAGCTCGGGACAGCGTGAAAAACTGTTTTTT | CASSSGQREKLFF | TRBV7-9 | TRBD1 | TRBJ1-4 | .
TGTGCCAGCAGCTTAGTGCCGGGGGGAGGAGAGACCCAGTACTTC | CASSLVPGGGETQYF | TRBV11-2 | TRBD2 | TRBJ2-5 | .
TGCGCCAGCAGCCAAACAAGACAGGGCACAAGGGATGAGCAGTTCTTC | CASSQTRQGTRDEQFF | TRBV4-1 | TRBD1 | TRBJ2-1 | .
TGTGCCAGCACACAGGGACATCAGCCCCAGCATTTT | CASTQGHQPQHF | TRBV28 | . | TRBJ1-5 | .
TGCAGCGTCAGGCTAATGGACAGATCGAACACCGGGGAGCTGTTTTTT | CSVRLMDRSNTGELFF | TRBV29-1 | . | TRBJ2-2 | .
TGCGCCAGCAGTGTCGGACTGGAAGGTACGCAGTATTTT | CASSVGLEGTQYF | TRBV10-1 | . | TRBJ2-3 | few
TGTGCCAGCAGCTACAGGGTGGTGGACGAGCAGTACTTC | CASSYRVVDEQYF | TRBV2 | . | TRBJ2-7 | .
TGTGCCAGCAGCGTCAGGGTCTCGAACACTGAAGCTTTCTTT | CASSVRVSNTEAFF | TRBV9 | . | TRBJ1-1 | .
TGTGCCAGCAGTTCTAGGACAGGGGCTAATGAAAAACTGTTTTTT | CASSSRTGANEKLFF | TRBV27 | TRBD1 | TRBJ1-4 | .
TGTGCCAGTAGTACTAGCGGGGGCTCCTACGAGCAGTACTTC | CASSTSGGSYEQYF | TRBV19 | TRBD2 | TRBJ2-7 | once
TGTGCCAGCAGTGCACCCGACAGGGGGCAATATGGCTACACCTTC | CASSAPDRGQYGYTF | TRBV6-6 | TRBD1 | TRBJ1-2 | few
TGTGCCAGCAGCTTAGGAACAGGGGGTGGCACTGAAGCTTTCTTT | CASSLGTGGGTEAFF | TRBV5-6 | TRBD1 | TRBJ1-1 | few
TGTGCCTGGCTGGGGACTAGACTGTACTTC | CAWLGTRLYF | TRBV30 | TRBD2 | TRBJ2-7 | .
TGTGCCAGCAGTTTGCTGTCCAGGCTGCAGTACTTC | CASSLLSRLQYF | TRBV28 | . | TRBJ2-7 | .
TGTGCCAGCAGCTCAACAGGGGTGGATGAAAAACTGTTTTTT | CASSSTGVDEKLFF | TRBV11-2 | TRBD1 | TRBJ1-4 | few
TGTGCCAGCAGCTTGCAGGGGGCGACTGGAAACACCATATATTTT | CASSLQGATGNTIYF | TRBV7-6 | TRBD1 | TRBJ1-3 | .
TGTGCCAGCAATGATCCCCTTCGCGGGGGGGAAGAGACCCAGTACTTC | CASNDPLRGGEETQYF | TRBV25-1 | TRBD2 | TRBJ2-5 | .
TGTGCCAGCAGTCGAGCCCCGGGACAGGGGGCCGCGAACACTGAAGCTTTCTTT | CASSRAPGQGAANTEAFF | TRBV27 | TRBD1 | TRBJ1-1 | .
TGTGCCAGCAGTTTAAGGGGAACTGGAAACACCATATATTTT | CASSLRGTGNTIYF | TRBV28 | . | TRBJ1-3 | .
TGTGCCAGCAGTCCCCGGACAGGGCGGGAGCAGTACTTC | CASSPRTGREQYF | TRBV27 | TRBD1 | TRBJ2-7 | once
TGTGCCAGCAGCCGTATTCGGGGTCTTCCCCACGAGCAGTACTTC | CASSRIRGLPHEQYF | TRBV6-6 | . | TRBJ2-7 | few
TGTGCCAGCAGCTTGGGTCAACAAGAGACCCAGTACTTC | CASSLGQQETQYF | TRBV5-6 | . | TRBJ2-5 | .
TGCGCCAGCAGTCAAACGTTTCGGACAGGGGGCTCGCAGCCCCAGCATTTT | CASSQTFRTGGSQPQHF | TRBV4-1 | TRBD1 | TRBJ1-5 | once
TGTGCCAGCAGCACACGGAATTGGGGAGGTAGTTCACCCCTCCACTTT | CASSTRNWGGSSPLHF | TRBV7-2 | . | TRBJ1-6 | few